These 6 T cell receptor beta chains were sequenced from one sample in a study of identical twins (dated by TCRdb to the mid-2010s). The library was made by 5' RACE. TCRdb lists the instrument as Illumina HiSeq 2000. TCRdb trimmed public reads at Q25 via fastp, called clones via MiXCR and kept in-frame beta chains. Merged by CDR3 protein, the rows form single entries marked with the most common genes and DNA. The sample table contains approximately 230,000 distinct CDR3 sequences; only one count was recorded for around 6.5% of them. More than 14% of the sample goes to the ten largest clones. A further study also used this sample, focusing on T cells expressing NK-cell markers.

The material sequenced was CD8+ T cells sorted from blood. Every receptor here comes from a woman under 30 in good health.

The chain is built from TRBV4-3 and TRBJ2-7; no firm D call. Trimming cost V 0 bases and J 5 bases, with 17 bases left between them. This CDR3 has 16 amino acids. Germline CDR1 reads LGHNA; CDR2 reads YSLEER. Written as DNA, the CDR3 is TGCGCCAGCAGCCAAGATCAGAGTGTGGTTGGAAACGAGCAGTACTTC. Encoded protein: CASSQDQSVVGNEQYF.

The genes are TRBV5-6 and TRBJ2-7, with D possibly matching TRBD1 (5 bases). V was shortened by 0 bases and J by 6 bases, with 10 bases between the two germline ends. The CDR3 length is 13 residues. Germline V gives CDR1 SGHDT, CDR2 YYEEEE. The chain's CDR3 is CASSLGLGLEQYF. CDR3 DNA: TGTGCCAGCAGCTTGGGTCTGGGGCTCGAGCAGTACTTC.

V gene TRBV7-2 combines with J gene TRBJ2-1; TRBD2 matches at 9 bases. From germline, CDR1 is SGHTA and CDR2 FQGNSA. This CDR3 comprises 16 residues. The V segment lost 1 base and the J segment 4 bases; nucleotides outside the gene matches: 5. CDR3 region: CASSLGVAGAYNEQFF. In nucleotides, the CDR3 is TGTGCCAGCAGCTTAGGTGTAGCGGGGGCTTACAATGAGCAGTTCTTC. Together with reference TRBV7-2 and TRBJ2-1, the CDR3 gives the full variable domain: GAGVSQSPSNKVTEKGKDVELRCDPISGHTALYWYRQSLGQGLEFLIYFQGNSAPDKSGLPSDRFSAERTGGSVSTLTIQRTQQEDSAVYLCASSLGVAGAYNEQFFGPGTRLTVL.

This clonotype came up a few times. The rearrangement links TRBV14 to TRBJ2-7; TRBD1 or TRBD2 may be the D gene (5 bases each). Germline V gene data show CDR1 as SGHDN and CDR2 as FVKESK. The germline V and J ends were trimmed by 6 bases and 3 bases, with 18 bases remaining between them. The CDR3 consists of 15 residues. The CDR3 protein is CASSRDHGTFYEQYF. CDR3 DNA: TGTGCCAGCAGTCGGGACCACGGAACCTTCTACGAGCAGTACTTC.

There are a few counts of this clonotype. The J gene is TRBJ1-1, the V gene TRBV6-1; 8 bases map to TRBD1. V shed 7 bases, J shed 2 bases, and the junction held 6 bases outside the gene matches. The CDR3 length is 14 residues. Germline assignment: CDR1 MNHNS and CDR2 SASEGT. The CDR3 reads CASTRGQGNTEAFF. The CDR3 DNA sequence: TGTGCCAGCACCAGAGGACAGGGCAACACTGAAGCTTTCTTT.

This clonotype has a count of ten or more. V gene TRBV5-1 combines with J gene TRBJ2-1; D call uncertain. V lost 0 bases to trimming and J lost 8 bases, with 12 bases between them. This CDR3 contains 14 residues. Germline values: CDR1 SGHRS, CDR2 YFSETQ. CDR3 sequence (DNA): TGCGCCAGCAGCTTGGAAGCTAGTATGCATGAGCAGTTCTTC. This gives the protein CASSLEASMHEQFF.